This TCR beta chain was captured by sequencing in a study of T cell repertoires in cytomegalovirus infection. In this sample, this clonotype turned up many times. Its cognate antigen is unknown. TCRdb analysed the reads with MiXCR anew, one entry per CDR3 protein. The sample lists fewer than 950,000 distinct CDR3 sequences; approximately 29% were seen once. General study points: CMV-specific TCR beta clonotypes restricted by HLA-C were the ones dominating the ex vivo response. Using cumulative public TCR beta family frequency, the authors identified those who carried CMV together with the relevant HLA.

The material was cultured CD8+ T cells from PBMCs, obtained from culture after CMV antigen stimulation. The sequence was obtained from a human donor in good health (CMV status not recorded). Some clones in this sample may be carry-over from other donors' samples.

The CDR3 DNA is TGTGCCAGCAGCTTAGATAGCCTCCACGTTTGGACAGACTCTGGGGCCAACGTCCTGACTTTC. The encoded protein is CASSLDSLHVWTDSGANVLTF. The chain recombines TRBV7-2 with TRBJ2-6; the D gene is possibly TRBD1 (6 bases). CDR1 SGHTA and CDR2 FQGNSA come from the germline V gene. The CDR3 has 21 residues. The V gene lost 1 base and the J gene lost 0 bases, with 22 bases spanning the gap.